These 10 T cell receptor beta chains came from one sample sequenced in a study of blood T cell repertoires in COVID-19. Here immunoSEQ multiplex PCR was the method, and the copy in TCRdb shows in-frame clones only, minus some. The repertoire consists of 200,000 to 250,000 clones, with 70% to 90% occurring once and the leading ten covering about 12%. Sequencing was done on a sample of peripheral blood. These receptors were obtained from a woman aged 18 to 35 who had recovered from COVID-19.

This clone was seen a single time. CDR3 sequence (DNA): TGTGCCAGCAGCTTAGGCGGGAGGTCAGATACGCAGTATTTT. Amino acid sequence: CASSLGGRSDTQYF. The chain recombines TRBV11-1 with TRBJ2-3, with 8 bases that match TRBD2. CDR3 length: 14 amino acids. J was trimmed by 4 bases and V by 1 base; bases with no gene match: 1. CDR1 and CDR2 from the germline V gene are SGHAT and FQDESV (reference sequence).

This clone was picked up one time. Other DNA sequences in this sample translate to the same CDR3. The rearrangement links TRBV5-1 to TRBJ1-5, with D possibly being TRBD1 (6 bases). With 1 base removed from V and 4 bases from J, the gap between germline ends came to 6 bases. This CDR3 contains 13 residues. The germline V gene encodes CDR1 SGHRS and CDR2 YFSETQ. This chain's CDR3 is CASSLTGNQPQHF. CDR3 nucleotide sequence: TGCGCCAGCAGCTTGACAGGGAATCAGCCCCAGCATTTT.

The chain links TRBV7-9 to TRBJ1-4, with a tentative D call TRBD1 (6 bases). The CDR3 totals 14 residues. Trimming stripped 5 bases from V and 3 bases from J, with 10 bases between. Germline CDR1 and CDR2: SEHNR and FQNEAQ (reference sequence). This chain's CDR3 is CASSRWTANEKLFF. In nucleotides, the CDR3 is TGTGCCAGCAGCCGATGGACAGCTAATGAAAAACTGTTTTTT.

This CDR3 is CASSPFFQDERETNTGELFF. The CDR3 coding sequence is TGTGCCAGCAGCCCCTTCTTTCAGGATGAGCGGGAGACGAACACCGGGGAGCTGTTTTTT. The rearrangement links TRBV3-1 (or the pseudogene TRBV3-2) to TRBJ2-2; 8 nucleotides align to TRBD2. This CDR3 has 20 residues. From germline, CDR1 is LGHDT and CDR2 YNNKEL (reference sequence). Unmatched junction bases numbered 16, after V lost 4 bases and J lost 0 bases.

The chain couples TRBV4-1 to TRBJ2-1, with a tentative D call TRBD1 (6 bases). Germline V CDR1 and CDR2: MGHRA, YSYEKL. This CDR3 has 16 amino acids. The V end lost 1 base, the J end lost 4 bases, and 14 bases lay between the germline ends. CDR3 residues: CASSQGIGTRYNEQFF. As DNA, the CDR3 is TGCGCCAGCAGCCAAGGAATCGGGACACGATACAATGAGCAGTTCTTC.

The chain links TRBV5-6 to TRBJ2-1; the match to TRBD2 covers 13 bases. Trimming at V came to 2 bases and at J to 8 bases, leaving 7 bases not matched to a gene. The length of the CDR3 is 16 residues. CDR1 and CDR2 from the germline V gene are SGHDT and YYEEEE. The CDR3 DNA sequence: TGTGCCAGCAGCTTACCACTAGCGGGAGGGCCCGATGAGCAGTTCTTC. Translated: CASSLPLAGGPDEQFF.

The CDR3 sequence: CSVAISDRAYNEQFF. In nucleotides, the CDR3 is TGCAGCGTTGCAATCTCGGACAGGGCTTACAATGAGCAGTTCTTC. This rearrangement joins TRBV29-1 to TRBJ2-1; 8 bases fit TRBD1. The CDR3 runs 15 residues. V lost 4 bases and J lost 4; bases outside the gene matches: 9. Germline V CDR1 and CDR2: SQVTM, ANQGSEA.

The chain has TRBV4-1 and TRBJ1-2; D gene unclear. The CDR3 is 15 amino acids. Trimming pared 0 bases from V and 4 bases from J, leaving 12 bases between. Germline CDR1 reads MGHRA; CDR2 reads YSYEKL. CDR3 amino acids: CASSQDQVLGYGYTF. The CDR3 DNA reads TGCGCCAGCAGCCAAGACCAGGTATTGGGCTATGGCTACACCTTC.

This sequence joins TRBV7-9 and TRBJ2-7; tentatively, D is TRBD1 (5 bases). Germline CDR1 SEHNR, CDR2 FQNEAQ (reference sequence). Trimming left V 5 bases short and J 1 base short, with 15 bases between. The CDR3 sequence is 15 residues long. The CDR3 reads CASSPAPDSSYEQYF. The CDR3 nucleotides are TGTGCCAGCAGCCCCGCCCCAGACAGTTCCTACGAGCAGTACTTC.

The CDR3 DNA sequence: TGTGCCAGCAGCCAAGGGACTAGCGGGAGAGCGGGGAATGAGCAGTTCTTC. Protein sequence: CASSQGTSGRAGNEQFF. This rearrangement joins TRBV4-2 to TRBJ2-1; the match to TRBD2 covers 13 bases. Germline-derived CDR1 and CDR2 are LGHNA and YNFKEQ. V trimming: 1 base; J trimming: 7 bases; junction bases outside the gene matches: 7. The length of the CDR3 is 17 residues.